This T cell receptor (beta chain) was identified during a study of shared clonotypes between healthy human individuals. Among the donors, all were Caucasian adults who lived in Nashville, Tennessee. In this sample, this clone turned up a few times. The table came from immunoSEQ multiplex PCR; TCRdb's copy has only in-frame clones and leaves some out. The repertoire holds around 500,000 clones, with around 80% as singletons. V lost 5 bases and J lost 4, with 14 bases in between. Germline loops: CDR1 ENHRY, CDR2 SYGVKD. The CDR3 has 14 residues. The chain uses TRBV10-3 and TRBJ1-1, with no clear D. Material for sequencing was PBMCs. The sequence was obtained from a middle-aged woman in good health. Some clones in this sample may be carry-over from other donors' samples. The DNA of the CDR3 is TGTGCCATCAGTCGGACGACGGGTGGCACTGAAGCTTTCTTT. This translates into CAISRTTGGTEAFF.